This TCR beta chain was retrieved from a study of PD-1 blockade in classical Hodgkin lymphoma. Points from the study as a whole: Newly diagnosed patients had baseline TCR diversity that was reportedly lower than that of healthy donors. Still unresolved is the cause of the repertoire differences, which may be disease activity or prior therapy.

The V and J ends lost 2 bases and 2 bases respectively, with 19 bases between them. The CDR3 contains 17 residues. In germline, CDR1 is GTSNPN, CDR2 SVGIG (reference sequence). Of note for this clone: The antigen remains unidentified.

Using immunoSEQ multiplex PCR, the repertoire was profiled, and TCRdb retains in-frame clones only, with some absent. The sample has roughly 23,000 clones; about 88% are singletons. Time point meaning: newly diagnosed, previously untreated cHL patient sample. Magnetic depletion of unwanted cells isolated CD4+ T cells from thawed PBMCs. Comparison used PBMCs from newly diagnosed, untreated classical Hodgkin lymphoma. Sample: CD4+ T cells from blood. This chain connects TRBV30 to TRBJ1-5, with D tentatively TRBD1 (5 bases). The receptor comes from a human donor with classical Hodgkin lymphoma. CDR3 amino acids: CAWSTEGGRGGNQPQHF. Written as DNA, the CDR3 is TGTGCCTGGAGTACGGAGGGTGGAAGAGGGGGCAATCAGCCCCAGCATTTT.